The TCR beta chain described here comes from a study of glioma-infiltrating T cells after dendritic cell vaccination (dated by TCRdb to between 2015 and 2016). Regarding the research as a whole: The cohort comprised 15 glioblastoma patients from Phase I and II dendritic cell vaccination trials, 9 newly diagnosed and 6 with recurrent disease. Tumor-infiltrating lymphocyte content was quantified and tumor and blood repertoires were compared in dendritic cell-vaccinated glioblastoma patients by deep sequencing of TCR beta CDR3 regions. Survival after dendritic cell vaccination was correlated with TCR sequencing metrics such as TIL content and the overlap between tumor and blood repertoires. Each patient was given three intradermal dendritic cell vaccine injections, spaced two weeks apart, in the arm below the axilla. To make the vaccine, monocyte-derived dendritic cells were cultured for about seven days with IL-4 and GM-CSF and then pulsed overnight with autologous tumor lysate. Between the early 2000s and the early 2010s, patients were given autologous tumor lysate-pulsed dendritic cell vaccination.

Note on this clone: Its cognate antigen has yet to be identified. No base-level quality is on record; no much larger clone is a single base apart.

Explained via the paper, the time point label denotes: after dendritic cell vaccination, including at tumor progression/relapse. Patients were selected on the basis of adequate residual fresh-frozen tumor tissue and more than two years of available survival data. An isocitrate dehydrogenase mutation was not carried by any of the glioblastoma patients, although molecular status was otherwise variable. PBMC collection took place before vaccination, two weeks after the third vaccination, and at tumor progression if progression occurred. The Qiagen DNeasy Blood extraction Kit was used for extraction of genomic DNA. V sheds 3 bases and J sheds 6 bases, leaving 24 bases between their ends. The germline V gene specifies SGHDT as CDR1 and YYEEEE as CDR2. The CDR3 covers 18 residues, taking in both the cysteine and the phenylalanine. The entry retains the CDR3 DNA only, 54 bases that are in frame from base 1.

The study at large found these results: The three-group TCR overlap response model was characterized as speculative, and prospective validation of the model was stated to be required. Longer time to progression and overall survival after dendritic cell vaccination were predicted by higher estimated pretreatment TIL content. The cohort was small and heterogeneous, and full blood and tumor sets were available for few patients, with initial-recurrent tumor pairs available for even fewer patients. TCR clonality showed no direct relationship with survival, which suggests that a diverse polyclonal response may be important.

The immunoSEQ assay amplified TCRB CDR3 regions from roughly 2 micrograms of genomic DNA, or from all available DNA when less than that amount was available. The multiplex PCR relied on 60 forward primers for TCR V beta segments and 13 reverse primers for J beta segments. To estimate reads per starting template, synthetic control templates were spiked into each sample at limiting dilution. Sequencing produced 87 bp reads on the Illumina HiSeq System. In the source study's methods: To remove PCR and sequencing errors, closely related sequences were merged with a nearest neighbor algorithm. TCR overlap was defined as the percentage of unique tumor TCR beta sequences that were also found in the peripheral blood of the same patient. Sourced from immuneACCESS, this table was stored by TCRdb with only in-frame sequences that have V and J called. A share of the clones is absent; for the studies checked, an unresolved V gene accounts for under half, and the remainder has no known explanation. That table supplies the V and J calls and clone size; D and trimming were determined from the DNA. The sample table records 65,000 or so clones; around nine tenths of these occur just once. The top ten constitute approximately 10% of the sample.

The sequenced sample was blood, obtained after dendritic cell vaccination. The chain was built from TRBV5-6 and TRBJ1-4; the D segment could be TRBD1, given 6 matching bases. The TCR sequence derives from a human donor with glioblastoma. At the DNA level, the sequence is TGTGCCAGCAGCTCCACCGGGACAAGTACTCAGCGGCATGAAAAACTGTTTTTT. Translated, this is CASSSTGTSTQRHEKLFF.